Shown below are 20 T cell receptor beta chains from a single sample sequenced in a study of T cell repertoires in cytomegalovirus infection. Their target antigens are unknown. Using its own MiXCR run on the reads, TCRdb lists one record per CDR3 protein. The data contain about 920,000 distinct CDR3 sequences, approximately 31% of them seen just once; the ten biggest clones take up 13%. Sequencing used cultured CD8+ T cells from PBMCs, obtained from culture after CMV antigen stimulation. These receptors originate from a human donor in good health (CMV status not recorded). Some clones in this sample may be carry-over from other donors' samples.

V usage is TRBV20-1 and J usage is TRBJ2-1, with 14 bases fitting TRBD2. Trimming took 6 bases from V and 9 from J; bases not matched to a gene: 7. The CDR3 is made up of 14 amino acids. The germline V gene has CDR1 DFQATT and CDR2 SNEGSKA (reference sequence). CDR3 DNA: TGCAGTGCACGGGGACTAGCGGGGGCTCGTGAGCAGTTCTTC. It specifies CSARGLAGAREQFF.

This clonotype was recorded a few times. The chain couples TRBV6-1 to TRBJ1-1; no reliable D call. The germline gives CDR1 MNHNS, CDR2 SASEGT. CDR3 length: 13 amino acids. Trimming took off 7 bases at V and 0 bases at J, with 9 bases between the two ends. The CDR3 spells CASTMSLNTEAFF. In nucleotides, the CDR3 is TGTGCCAGCACCATGAGCTTGAACACTGAAGCTTTCTTT.

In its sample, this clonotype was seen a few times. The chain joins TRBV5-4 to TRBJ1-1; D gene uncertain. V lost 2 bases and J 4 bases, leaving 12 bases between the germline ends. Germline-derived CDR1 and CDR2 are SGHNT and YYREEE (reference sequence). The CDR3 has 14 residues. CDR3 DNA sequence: TGTGCCAGCAGCTTATATGCCGGCGGCACTGAAGCTTTCTTT. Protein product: CASSLYAGGTEAFF.

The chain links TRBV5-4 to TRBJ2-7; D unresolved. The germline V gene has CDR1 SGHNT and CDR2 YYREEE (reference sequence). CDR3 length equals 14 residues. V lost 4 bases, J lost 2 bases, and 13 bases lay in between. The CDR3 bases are TGTGCCAGCAGCGGGCCGGGCGCCCCCTACGAGCAGTACTTC. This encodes CASSGPGAPYEQYF.

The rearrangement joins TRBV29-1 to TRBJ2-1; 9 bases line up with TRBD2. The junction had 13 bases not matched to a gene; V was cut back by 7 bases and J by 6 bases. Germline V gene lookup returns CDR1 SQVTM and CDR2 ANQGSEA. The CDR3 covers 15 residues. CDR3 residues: CSAPSAGGGVNEQFF. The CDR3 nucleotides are TGCAGCGCGCCCTCAGCGGGGGGAGGTGTCAATGAGCAGTTCTTC.

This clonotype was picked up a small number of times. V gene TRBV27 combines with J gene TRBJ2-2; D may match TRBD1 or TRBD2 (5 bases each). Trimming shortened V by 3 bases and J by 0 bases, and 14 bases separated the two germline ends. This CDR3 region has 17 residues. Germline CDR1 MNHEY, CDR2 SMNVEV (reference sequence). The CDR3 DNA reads TGTGCCAGCAGTTTGCATGGGACCTACGCGAACACCGGGGAGCTGTTTTTT. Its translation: CASSLHGTYANTGELFF.

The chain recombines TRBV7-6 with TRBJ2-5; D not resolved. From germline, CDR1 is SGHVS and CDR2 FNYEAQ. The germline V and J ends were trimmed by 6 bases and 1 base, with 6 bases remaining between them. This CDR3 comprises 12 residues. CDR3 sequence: CASSYRQETQYF. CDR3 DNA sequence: TGTGCCAGCAGTTACCGCCAAGAGACCCAGTACTTC.

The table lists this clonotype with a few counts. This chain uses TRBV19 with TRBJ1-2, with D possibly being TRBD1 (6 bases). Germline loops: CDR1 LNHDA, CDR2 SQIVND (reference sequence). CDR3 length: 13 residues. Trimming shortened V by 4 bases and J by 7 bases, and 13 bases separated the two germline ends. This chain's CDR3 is CASSTRDTPGYTF. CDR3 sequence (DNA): TGTGCCAGTAGTACCCGGGACACACCTGGCTACACCTTC. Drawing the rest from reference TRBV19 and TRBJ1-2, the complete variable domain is DGGITQSPKYLFRKEGQNVTLSCEQNLNHDAMYWYRQDPGQGLRLIYYSQIVNDFQKGDIAEGYSVSREKKESFPLTVTSAQKNPTAFYLCASSTRDTPGYTFGSGTRLTVV.

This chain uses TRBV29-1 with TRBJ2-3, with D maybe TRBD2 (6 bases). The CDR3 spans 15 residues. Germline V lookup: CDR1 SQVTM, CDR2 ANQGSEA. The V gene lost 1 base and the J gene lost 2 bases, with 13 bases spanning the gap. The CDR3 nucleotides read TGCAGCGTTGAAGCGACCGGGAGCTTCACAGATACGCAGTATTTT. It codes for CSVEATGSFTDTQYF.

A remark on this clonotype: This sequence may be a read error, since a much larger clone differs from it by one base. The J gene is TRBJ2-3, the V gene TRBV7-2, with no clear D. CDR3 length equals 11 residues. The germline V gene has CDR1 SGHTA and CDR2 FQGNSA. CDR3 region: CASTSTDTQCF. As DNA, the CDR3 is TGTGCCAGCACCTCAACAGATACGCAGTGTTTT.

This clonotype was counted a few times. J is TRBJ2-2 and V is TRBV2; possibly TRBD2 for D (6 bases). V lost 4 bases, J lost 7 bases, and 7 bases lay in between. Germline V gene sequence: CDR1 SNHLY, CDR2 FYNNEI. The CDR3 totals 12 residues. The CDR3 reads CASSGRVGELFF. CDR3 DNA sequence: TGTGCCAGCAGTGGGAGGGTCGGGGAGCTGTTTTTT.

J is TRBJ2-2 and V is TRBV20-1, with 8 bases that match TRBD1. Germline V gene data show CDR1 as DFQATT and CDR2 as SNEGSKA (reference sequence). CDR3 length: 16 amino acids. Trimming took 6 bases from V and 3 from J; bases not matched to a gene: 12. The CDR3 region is CSAGSRQGSDTGELFF. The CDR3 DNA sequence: TGCAGTGCCGGAAGTCGACAGGGGTCGGACACCGGGGAGCTGTTTTTT.

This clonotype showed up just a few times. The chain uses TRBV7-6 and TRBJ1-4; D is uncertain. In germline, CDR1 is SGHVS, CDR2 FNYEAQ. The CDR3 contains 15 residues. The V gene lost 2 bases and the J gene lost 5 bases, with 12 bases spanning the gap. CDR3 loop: CASSLIRHPNEKLFF. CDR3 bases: TGTGCCAGCAGCTTAATCCGACACCCGAATGAAAAACTGTTTTTT.

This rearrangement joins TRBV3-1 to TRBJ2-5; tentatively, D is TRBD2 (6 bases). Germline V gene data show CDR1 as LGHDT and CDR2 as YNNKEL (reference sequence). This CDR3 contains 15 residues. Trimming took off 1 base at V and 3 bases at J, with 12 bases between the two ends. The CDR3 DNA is TGTGCCAGCAGCCAAGGGCTATCGGGGGAAGAGACCCAGTACTTC. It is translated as CASSQGLSGEETQYF.

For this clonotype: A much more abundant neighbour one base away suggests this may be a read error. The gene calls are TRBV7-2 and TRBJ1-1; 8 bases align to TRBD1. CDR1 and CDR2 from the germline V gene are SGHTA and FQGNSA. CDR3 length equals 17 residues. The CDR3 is CASSLVTGGWRNPEAFF. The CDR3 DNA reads TGTGCCAGCAGCTTAGTTACAGGGGGATGGAGGAACCCTGAAGCTTTCTTT.

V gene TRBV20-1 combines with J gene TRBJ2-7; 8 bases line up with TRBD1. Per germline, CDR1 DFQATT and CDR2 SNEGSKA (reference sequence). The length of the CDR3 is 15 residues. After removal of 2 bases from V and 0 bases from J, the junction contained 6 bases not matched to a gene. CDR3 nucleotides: TGCAGTGCTAGATGGGGGGACAGGAGCTCCTACGAGCAGTACTTC. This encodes CSARWGDRSSYEQYF.

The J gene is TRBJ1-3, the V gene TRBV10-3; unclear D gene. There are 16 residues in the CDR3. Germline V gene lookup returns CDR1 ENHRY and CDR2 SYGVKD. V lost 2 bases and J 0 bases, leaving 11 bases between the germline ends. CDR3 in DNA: TGTGCCATCAGTGAGGGGATAGCGGGCTCTGGAAACACCATATATTTT. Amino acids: CAISEGIAGSGNTIYF.

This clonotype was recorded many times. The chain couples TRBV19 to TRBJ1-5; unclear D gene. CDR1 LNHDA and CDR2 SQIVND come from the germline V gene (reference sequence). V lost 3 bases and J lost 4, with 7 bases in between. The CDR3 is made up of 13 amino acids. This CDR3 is CASSIEVNQPQHF. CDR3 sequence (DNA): TGTGCCAGTAGTATTGAGGTAAATCAGCCCCAGCATTTT. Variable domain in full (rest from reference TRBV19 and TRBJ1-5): DGGITQSPKYLFRKEGQNVTLSCEQNLNHDAMYWYRQDPGQGLRLIYYSQIVNDFQKGDIAEGYSVSREKKESFPLTVTSAQKNPTAFYLCASSIEVNQPQHFGDGTRLSIL.

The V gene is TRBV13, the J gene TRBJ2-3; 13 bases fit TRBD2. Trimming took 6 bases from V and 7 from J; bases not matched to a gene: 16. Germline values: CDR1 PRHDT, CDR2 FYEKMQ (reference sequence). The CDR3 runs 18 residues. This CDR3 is CASSPRLAGGPMEYTQYF. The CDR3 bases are TGTGCCAGCAGTCCCCGACTAGCGGGGGGCCCAATGGAATATACGCAGTATTTT.

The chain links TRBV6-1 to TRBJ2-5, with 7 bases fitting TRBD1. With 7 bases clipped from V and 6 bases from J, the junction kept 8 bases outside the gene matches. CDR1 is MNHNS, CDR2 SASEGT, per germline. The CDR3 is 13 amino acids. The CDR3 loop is CASTGPRGKTQYF. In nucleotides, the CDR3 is TGTGCCAGCACCGGACCCAGGGGGAAGACCCAGTACTTC.